One sample yielded the 16 T cell receptor beta chains listed below, sequenced in a study of shared clonotypes between healthy human individuals. TCRdb's copy holds only in-frame clones and misses some; the assay was immunoSEQ multiplex PCR. The sample yields approximately 2,300,000 clones, roughly 92% seen once. The sample was naive CD4+ T cells from PBMCs. Subset denoted: CD45RA+ positively selected. These receptors were taken from a man aged 18-30 years in good health. Some clones in this sample may be carry-over from other donors' samples.

This sequence joins TRBV5-1 and TRBJ2-5, with a weak D call TRBD2 (5 bases). The CDR3 has 15 residues. Germline loops: CDR1 SGHRS, CDR2 YFSETQ. V lost 4 bases and J lost 4, with 17 bases in between. The chain's CDR3 is CASSDPEVGGETQYF. CDR3 nucleotide sequence: TGCGCCAGCAGCGACCCGGAGGTAGGCGGAGAGACCCAGTACTTC.

Regarding this clone: At the DNA level, this CDR3 is encoded by other sequences in the same sample as well. This chain joins TRBV28 and TRBJ2-7; 9 bases are a match to TRBD2. This CDR3 has 14 residues. Germline CDR1 is MDHEN and CDR2 is SYDVKM. J lost 2 bases, V lost 3 bases, and 2 bases had no gene match. The CDR3 spells CASSLTSGTYEQYF. The CDR3, as DNA: TGTGCCAGCAGTTTGACTAGCGGTACCTACGAGCAGTACTTC.

Concerning this clone: Other nucleotide sequences in the sample specify the same CDR3. The CDR3 reads CASSLASYGYTF. The CDR3 DNA reads TGTGCCAGCAGTTTAGCCAGCTATGGCTACACCTTC. The rearrangement links TRBV28 to TRBJ1-2; D gene uncertain. V lost 2 bases, J lost 4 bases, and 5 bases lay in between. The CDR3 has 12 residues. CDR1 MDHEN and CDR2 SYDVKM come from the germline V gene.

This sequence joins TRBV28 and TRBJ1-2; D gene ambiguous. V was pared by 4 bases and J by 8 bases, with 11 bases between. CDR1 is MDHEN, CDR2 SYDVKM, per germline. The CDR3 covers 12 residues. CDR3 DNA: TGTGCCAGCAGTTCAAGCCCCAGGGGCTACACCTTC. Amino acids: CASSSSPRGYTF.

This chain joins TRBV19 and TRBJ2-1; no definite D call. Germline V gene sequence: CDR1 LNHDA, CDR2 SQIVND (reference sequence). Deletions cut 0 bases from V and 0 bases from J, with 6 bases between. The CDR3 length is 15 residues. CDR3 sequence: CASSIDLSSYNEQFF. The DNA of the CDR3 is TGTGCCAGTAGTATAGACTTGAGCTCCTACAATGAGCAGTTCTTC.

This clone has only one observation. V usage is TRBV7-2 and J usage is TRBJ2-3; maybe TRBD2 (5 bases). V was shortened by 5 bases and J by 5 bases, with 14 bases between the two germline ends. Per germline, CDR1 SGHTA and CDR2 FQGNSA. CDR3 length: 14 amino acids. For the CDR3, the DNA is TGTGCCAGCAGCCAGGACGGCCGGGGAGATACGCAGTATTTT. As protein: CASSQDGRGDTQYF.

The rearrangement uses TRBV4-3 and TRBJ1-5; weak D call: TRBD1 (5 bases). Germline loops: CDR1 LGHNA, CDR2 YSLEER. The CDR3 runs to 14 residues. The germline V and J ends were trimmed by 0 bases and 6 bases, with 9 bases remaining between them. Written as DNA, the CDR3 is TGCGCCAGCAGCCAAGATGGGGGTAGTCAGCCCCAGCATTTT. This encodes CASSQDGGSQPQHF.

With regard to this clone: At the DNA level, this CDR3 is encoded by other sequences in the same sample as well. The chain employs TRBV6-6 and TRBJ2-5; D unclear. Trimming removed 2 bases from V and 5 bases from J, with 6 bases in between. The CDR3 sequence is 12 residues long. Germline CDR1 is MNHNY and CDR2 is SVGAGI (reference sequence). CDR3 nucleotides: TGTGCCAGCAGTTACGGCCGGGAGACCCAGTACTTC. Translating it yields CASSYGRETQYF.

CDR3 nucleotides: TGTGCCAGCAGCCGACGGCAGTTCTACGAGCAGTACTTC. Protein: CASSRRQFYEQYF. The V call is TRBV14, the J call TRBJ2-7; D is ambiguous. Germline loops: CDR1 SGHDN, CDR2 FVKESK. The ends were cut back, 4 bases at V and 3 bases at J, with 10 bases in the middle. The CDR3 loop spans 13 amino acids. The full variable domain, with the rest looked up from reference TRBV14 and TRBJ2-7, is EAGVTQFPSHSVIEKGQTVTLRCDPISGHDNLYWYRRVMGKEIKFLLHFVKESKQDESGMPNNRFLAERTGGTYSTLKVQPAELEDSGVYFCASSRRQFYEQYFGPGTRLTVT.

Worth noting for this clone: The same CDR3 is also encoded by other DNA sequences in this sample. The chain links TRBV20-1 to TRBJ2-7; D gene uncertain. Per the germline V gene, CDR1 is DFQATT and CDR2 is SNEGSKA (reference sequence). CDR3 length: 11 residues. Trimming left V 0 bases short and J 5 bases short, with 5 bases between. CDR3 bases: TGCAGTGCTAGAGATCTTAACGAGCAGTACTTC. Translated, it gives CSARDLNEQYF.

This chain connects TRBV5-1 to TRBJ2-7, with D maybe TRBD1 (8 bases). The CDR3 consists of 14 residues. V dropped 5 bases and J dropped 2 bases, with 14 bases sitting between them. Germline V gives CDR1 SGHRS, CDR2 YFSETQ. CDR3 DNA sequence: TGCGCCAGCAGAGGTACAGGGGGGGCCTACGAGCAGTACTTC. Protein sequence: CASRGTGGAYEQYF.

Regarding this clone: It is likely a read error, because the conserved phenylalanine at the end of the CDR3 is missing. The DNA is omitted, as the CDR3 cannot be located on it reliably, and the CDR3 follows TCRdb's listing. CDR3 residues: CASRPGGLAGGPVDL. The chain carries TRBV5-1 and TRBJ2-7; TRBD2 is the table's D call and was not checked against the DNA. The CDR3 length is 15 residues, termini included. Germline CDR1 SGHRS, CDR2 YFSETQ.

CDR3 in amino acids: CASSPSRGSSYEQFF. The DNA for the CDR3 is TGTGCCAGCTCGCCCAGCCGGGGCTCGTCGTATGAGCAGTTCTTC. V is TRBV18 and J is TRBJ2-1; either TRBD1 or TRBD2 may supply D (5 bases each). The V gene lost 6 bases and the J gene lost 8 bases, with 20 bases spanning the gap. The germline CDR1 and CDR2 sequences are KGHSH and LQKENI. The CDR3 has 15 amino acids.

The sample holds one count of this clone. This could be a read error, since a much larger clone is one nucleotide away. Other DNA sequences from this sample encode an identical CDR3 as well. The genes are TRBV5-1 and TRBJ1-1; D uncertain. This CDR3 comprises 13 residues. Germline CDR1 and CDR2: SGHRS and YFSETQ. The V end was cut by 4 bases, the J end by 1 base, with 8 bases between. The CDR3 region has the DNA TGCGCCAGCAGCCTGGAGGGGAACACTGAAGCTTTCTTT. Translated: CASSLEGNTEAFF.

This clone was found once. The V gene is TRBV15, the J gene TRBJ2-1; TRBD2 agrees at 11 bases. V was pared by 3 bases and J by 7 bases, with 14 bases of the junction left unmatched. There are 18 residues in the CDR3. Germline values: CDR1 LNHNV, CDR2 YYDKDF (reference sequence). CDR3: CATSSPHTSSGRVNEQFF. In nucleotides, the CDR3 is TGTGCCACCAGCAGTCCGCACACCAGTAGCGGGAGGGTGAATGAGCAGTTCTTC.

The gene calls are TRBV7-9 and TRBJ1-2; the D gene is possibly TRBD1 (6 bases). CDR3 length: 13 amino acids. Germline V gene sequence: CDR1 SEHNR, CDR2 FQNEAQ (reference sequence). Trimming removed 5 bases from V and 8 bases from J, with 15 bases in between. The CDR3 coding sequence is TGTGCCAGCAGCCACCGGGACATGAACGGCTACACCTTC. Protein: CASSHRDMNGYTF.